This TCR beta chain is drawn from a study of beta chain features in type 1 diabetes. About this clone: Its matching antigen is unknown.

The isolated RNA, all of it, was reverse transcribed, so expressed TCRB transcripts were what got sequenced. Roughly 3.6 million reads per sample were averaged for naive, central memory and regulatory samples. Some clones are missing from TCRdb's copy, which holds only in-frame ones; the method was immunoSEQ multiplex PCR. The sample includes hundreds of thousands of clones, 15% to 19% of them seen just once. Based on CD45RO/CCR7/CD25/CD127/CD95/CD27, CD4+ regulatory, stem cell-like memory, naive and central memory cells were sorted. The V gene's germline CDR1 is LGHNA and CDR2 YNFKEQ. V trimming: 1 base; J trimming: 2 bases; junction bases outside the gene matches: 9. There are 18 residues in the CDR3. Study-level findings and limits: Naive, central memory and Treg TCRB repertoires appeared more alike in patients than in healthy donors.

J is TRBJ2-3 and V is TRBV4-2; 10 positions agree with TRBD2. The specimen sequenced was naive CD4+ T cells from blood. This sequence was found in a man younger than 35 in good health. The CDR3 region has the DNA TGTGCCAGCAGCCAAGGGCTCCAAGCGGGGGGGCCCACAGATACGCAGTATTTT. Protein sequence: CASSQGLQAGGPTDTQYF.